The sequence of this T cell receptor (beta chain) was determined in a study of cytomegalovirus exposure and HLA in healthy donors. As for the study in general: Among around 180 million T cells, an earlier analysis found roughly 100 million unique TCR beta sequences. Study-wide results and limits: The classifier reportedly diagnosed cytomegalovirus status with high specificity and sensitivity. Analyses of presence and absence presupposed an approximately uniform sequencing depth across donors. Other equally common chains were less clonally expanded than HLA-associated TCR beta chains, a later analysis showed.

About this clone: Its antigen remains unknown.

Per the germline V gene, CDR1 is SGHNT and CDR2 is YYREEE (reference sequence). The CDR3 is 15 residues long. V lost 5 bases to trimming and J lost 6 bases, with 19 bases between them. Primers included in the PCR were 60 Vbeta and 13 Jbeta primers. Assay: immunoSEQ multiplex PCR; the TCRdb copy retains only in-frame clones and omits some. The sample includes around 190,000 clones, around 78% of them seen just once. This chain uses TRBV5-4 with TRBJ2-3, with D possibly matching TRBD2 (6 bases). Sequencing was carried out using PBMCs. The sequence was collected from a woman aged 30 to 39 in good health and CMV-seropositive. The CDR3, as DNA: TGTGCCAGCAGACGGGACTCAGGCGCGGTGGATACGCAGTATTTT. It specifies CASRRDSGAVDTQYF.